The rows below give T cell receptor beta chains drawn from one sample of a study of blood T cells in healthy people across ages. In TCRdb, the 5' RACE reads were re-called with MiXCR into one record per CDR3 protein. Of 850,000 to 1,300,000 distinct CDR3 sequences listed, less than 50% are singletons. Sequenced sample: blood. Receptors originate from a woman in her sixties or seventies in good health. Each CDR3 is given with its conserved first and last residue. D genes are given only for firm matches. Clone sizes are given selectively: once, few, many, or a class where the clone is expanded.

J	D	V	size	CDR3	DNA
TRBJ2-7	TRBD1	TRBV6-5	few	CASSPTGGAEQYF	TGTGCCAGCAGTCCGACAGGGGGGGCCGAGCAGTACTTC
TRBJ2-2	TRBD2	TRBV10-3	.	CAISELAPNAGELFF	TGTGCCATCAGTGAACTAGCGCCGAACGCCGGGGAGCTGTTTTTT
TRBJ1-4	.	TRBV20-1	.	CSAPNLDPNEKLFF	TGCAGTGCCCCAAACTTAGACCCTAATGAAAAACTGTTTTTT
TRBJ2-2	TRBD2	TRBV27	.	CASTRLAGNTGELFF	TGTGCCAGCACCCGACTAGCGGGTAACACCGGGGAGCTGTTTTTT
TRBJ1-5	TRBD1	TRBV19	.	CASSKRRGTGNRNQPQHF	TGTGCCAGTAGCAAGCGCCGAGGGACAGGGAATCGCAATCAGCCCCAGCATTTT
TRBJ2-1	TRBD2	TRBV29-1	few	CSAKRGSNRMSDEQFF	TGCAGCGCCAAACGCGGGAGTAACCGAATGAGCGATGAGCAGTTCTTC
TRBJ2-2	.	TRBV12-3/TRBV12-4	once	CASSPRGGPFTGELFF	TGTGCCAGCAGTCCCCGGGGAGGCCCCTTCACCGGGGAGCTGTTTTTT
TRBJ2-1	.	TRBV24-1	.	CATSDLRESSYNEQFF	TGTGCCACCAGTGATTTGCGTGAGAGCTCCTACAATGAGCAGTTCTTC
TRBJ2-1	.	TRBV13	many	CASSRELVGYNEQFF	TGTGCCAGCAGCAGAGAACTAGTGGGCTACAATGAGCAGTTCTTC
TRBJ2-7	TRBD1	TRBV28	.	CASSPPTGTGDEQYF	TGTGCCAGCAGTCCCCCCACCGGGACAGGGGACGAGCAGTACTTC
TRBJ2-1	TRBD2	TRBV13	.	CGSSLGIKRERSSYNEQFF	TGTGGCAGCAGCTTAGGGATCAAGCGGGAGCGGAGCTCCTACAATGAGCAGTTCTTC
TRBJ2-5	.	TRBV5-1	.	CASSLSGKPETQYF	TGCGCCAGCAGCTTGTCCGGGAAACCAGAGACCCAGTACTTC
TRBJ2-3	.	TRBV12-3/TRBV12-4	.	CASSFAQGQYF	TGTGCCAGCAGTTTCGCGCAGGGGCAGTATTTT
TRBJ2-5	TRBD2	TRBV19	.	CASSIAGLRETQYF	TGTGCCAGTAGTATAGCGGGACTAAGAGAGACCCAGTACTTC
TRBJ2-6	.	TRBV9	many	CASSSRGLEANVLTF	TGTGCCAGCAGCTCCAGGGGTCTTGAGGCCAACGTCCTGACTTTC
TRBJ2-7	.	TRBV3-1	few	CASSNDPGYEQYF	TGTGCCAGCAGCAACGACCCGGGGTACGAGCAGTACTTC
TRBJ2-1	TRBD2	TRBV10-3	.	CAISEGTSHEQFF	TGTGCCATCAGTGAGGGGACTAGCCATGAGCAGTTCTTC
TRBJ2-1	TRBD2	TRBV6-4	.	CASSDTRLAGNNEQFF	TGTGCCAGCAGTGACACGCGACTAGCGGGTAACAATGAGCAGTTCTTC
TRBJ2-7	.	TRBV6-5	.	CASSYSSVGTRASYEQYF	TGTGCCAGCAGTTACTCTTCAGTTGGGACCCGGGCCTCCTACGAGCAGTACTTC
TRBJ1-2	TRBD1	TRBV29-1	many	CSVTGTGDYGYTF	TGCAGCGTCACCGGGACAGGGGACTATGGCTACACCTTC
TRBJ2-7	TRBD2	TRBV4-2	few	CASSHQGPSGSYEQYF	TGTGCCAGCAGCCACCAAGGGCCTAGCGGGTCCTACGAGCAGTACTTC
TRBJ2-1	.	TRBV6-5	.	CASSSTPPGDNEQFF	TGTGCCAGCAGTTCTACTCCCCCGGGGGACAATGAGCAGTTCTTC
TRBJ1-4	.	TRBV29-1	.	CSVHAGATNEKLFF	TGCAGCGTGCACGCAGGGGCAACTAATGAAAAACTGTTTTTT
TRBJ2-3	TRBD1	TRBV20-1	.	CSANSPGQGNADTQYF	TGCAGTGCTAATTCTCCGGGACAGGGGAACGCAGATACGCAGTATTTT